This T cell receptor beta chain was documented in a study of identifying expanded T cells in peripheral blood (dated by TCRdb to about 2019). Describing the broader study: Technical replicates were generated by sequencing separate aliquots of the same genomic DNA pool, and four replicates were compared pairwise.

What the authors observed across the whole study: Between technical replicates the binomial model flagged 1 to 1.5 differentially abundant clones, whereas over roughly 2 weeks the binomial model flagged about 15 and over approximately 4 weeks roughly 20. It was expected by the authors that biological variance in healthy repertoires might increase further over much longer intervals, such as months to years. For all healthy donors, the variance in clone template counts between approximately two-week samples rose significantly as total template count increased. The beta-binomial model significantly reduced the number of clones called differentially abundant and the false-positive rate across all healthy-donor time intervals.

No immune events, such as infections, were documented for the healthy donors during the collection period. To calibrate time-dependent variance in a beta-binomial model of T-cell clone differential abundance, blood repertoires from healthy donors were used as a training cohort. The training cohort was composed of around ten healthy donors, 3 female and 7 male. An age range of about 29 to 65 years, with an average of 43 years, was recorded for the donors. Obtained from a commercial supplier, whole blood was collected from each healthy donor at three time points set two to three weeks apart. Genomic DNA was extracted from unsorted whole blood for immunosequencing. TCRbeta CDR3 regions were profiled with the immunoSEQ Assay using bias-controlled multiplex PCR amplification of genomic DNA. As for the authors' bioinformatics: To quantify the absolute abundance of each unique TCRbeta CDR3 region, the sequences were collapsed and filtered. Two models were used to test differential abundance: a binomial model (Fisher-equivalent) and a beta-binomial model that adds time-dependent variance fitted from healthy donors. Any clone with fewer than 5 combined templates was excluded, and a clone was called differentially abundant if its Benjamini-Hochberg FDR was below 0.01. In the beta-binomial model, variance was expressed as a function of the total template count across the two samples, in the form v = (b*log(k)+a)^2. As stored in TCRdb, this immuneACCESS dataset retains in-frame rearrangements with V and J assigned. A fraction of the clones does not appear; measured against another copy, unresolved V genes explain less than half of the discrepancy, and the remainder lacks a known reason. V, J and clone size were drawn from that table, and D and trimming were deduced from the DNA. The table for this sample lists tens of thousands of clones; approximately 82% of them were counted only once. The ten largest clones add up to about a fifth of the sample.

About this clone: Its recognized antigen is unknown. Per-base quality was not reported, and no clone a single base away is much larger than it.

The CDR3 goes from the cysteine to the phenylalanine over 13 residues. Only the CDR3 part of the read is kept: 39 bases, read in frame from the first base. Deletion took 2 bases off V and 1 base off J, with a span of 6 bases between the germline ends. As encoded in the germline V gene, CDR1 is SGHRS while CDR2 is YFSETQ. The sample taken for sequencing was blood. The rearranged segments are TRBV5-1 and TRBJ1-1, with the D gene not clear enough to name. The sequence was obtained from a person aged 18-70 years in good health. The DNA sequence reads TGCGCCAGCAGCTTTAAACAGAACACTGAAGCTTTCTTT. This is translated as CASSFKQNTEAFF.